One T cell receptor beta chain is described in this entry. Its antigen specificity is not known. The CDR3 covers 18 residues, taking in both the cysteine and the phenylalanine. No coding sequence is recorded. As encoded in the germline V gene, CDR1 is LGHNA while CDR2 is YSLEER. TCRdb records NextSeq 550 as the sequencer. The Human TCR Profiling Kit (MiLaboratory) was used to make UMI-labeled 5' RACE TRB cDNA libraries. The full amount of extracted RNA was used for cDNA synthesis, and the full amount of resulting cDNA was used for PCR amplification. Libraries were prepared in parallel with an identical number of PCR cycles. The study's own analysis went as follows. About 53,000 +/- 9,400 unique UMI-labeled TRB cDNA molecules per library were extracted with MIGEC and MiXCR, with at least two reads per UMI required. On average, roughly 40,000 +/- 10,000 functional in-frame TRB CDR3 nucleotide clonotypes lacking stop codons were found per library. After each sample was downsampled to 5000 UMI-labeled TRB molecules, VDJtools was used to calculate diversity metrics such as normalized Shannon-Wiener and Chao1. VDJtools computed clonotype-size-weighted physicochemical properties of the central five CDR3 residues: interaction energy, strength, volume and Kidera factor 4. Each entry corresponds to one CDR3 protein sequence from reads that TCRdb reprocessed, and DNA is not given. TCRdb's processing, not the study's, gives the V and J calls here. This sample's records show some 45,000 distinct CDR3 sequences. The ten largest clones represent roughly 1.4% of the sample.

This sample stems from a study of CXCR3-negative and CXCR3-positive naive CD8 T cells (dated by TCRdb to about 2019). Regarding the study in general: In total, approximately 140 million TRB reads were obtained, which works out to roughly 1.5 +/- 0.3 million reads per library. Diversity and physicochemical repertoire analyses were performed on about 12 donors pooled from two independent experiments. Naive subsets from about 5 donors and memory cells from 3 donors were included in the TRBV-TRBJ cluster analysis.

Results the study describes overall, beyond this receptor: Freshly isolated PBMCs were used for most assays because CXCR3 expression went down partially after cryopreservation. Repertoire diversity was comparably high in both naive subsets but much lower in memory CD8+ T cells. TRBV-TRBJ usage was similar between naive CXCR3-negative and CXCR3-positive cells from the same donor, while memory cells showed distinct patterns. Because surface CD5, which has been linked to self-reactivity in mice, was comparable between naive subsets, TCR interaction strength was also inferred from TRB CDR3 physicochemical properties. TRB CDR3s from CXCR3-positive naive cells showed higher hydrophobicity (lower Kidera factor 4), lower energy, and higher strength and volume indices than CXCR3-negative naive cells.

For every CD8+ T cell subset, approximately 300,000 cells were flow-sorted straight into RLT lysis buffer, and each subset was sorted in triplicate. To keep memory contaminants out, a stringent definition of naive CD8+ T cells was applied: CD45RO-CCR7+CD27+CD95-. Using standard density gradient centrifugation, peripheral blood mononuclear cells were isolated from buffy coats. A FACSAria III was used to flow-sort naive CXCR3-negative and CXCR3-positive CD8+ T cells. An RNeasy Mini Kit was used to extract total RNA from the sorted cells. Sequencing used naive CXCR3- CD8+ T cells from blood. The sample's cell subset or site, from its label and the paper: CD45RO-CCR7+CD27+CD95- naive CD8+ T cells lacking CXCR3 (TNR3-). The chain is made from TRBV4-3 and TRBJ1-3. This receptor was taken from a human donor in good health. Some clones in this sample may be carry-over from other donors' samples. CDR3 protein: CASSQDIGGPDSGNAIYF.